The 10 T cell receptor beta chains reported below all come from one sample, sequenced in a study of T cell clonotyping in hematopoietic cell transplantation. Method: immunoSEQ multiplex PCR; TCRdb's copy keeps in-frame clones and lacks some. Here the sample spans approximately 26,000 clones, 65% to 90% being singletons. Time point specified: recipient sample about 28 days before transplant, after cytoreduction. The source was peripheral blood mononuclear cells, collected before stem cell transplant. These receptors were taken from an older woman with acute myeloid leukemia. Some clones in this sample may be carry-over from other donors' samples.

V is TRBV27 and J is TRBJ1-5; maybe TRBD1 (5 bases). The CDR3 totals 13 residues. Between the trimmed V and J ends, which lost 5 bases and 5 bases, there was a span of 10 bases. The germline V gene has CDR1 MNHEY and CDR2 SMNVEV (reference sequence). CDR3 protein: CASSRDGYQPQHF. The CDR3 region has the DNA TGTGCCAGCAGTAGGGACGGCTATCAGCCCCAGCATTTT.

The chain employs TRBV28 and TRBJ1-2; possible D gene TRBD1, 6 bases. Germline values: CDR1 MDHEN, CDR2 SYDVKM. The CDR3 spans 18 residues. Trimming stripped 5 bases from V and 3 bases from J, with 25 bases between. The CDR3: CASSPQGRGSLFDYGYTF. CDR3 in DNA: TGTGCCAGCAGTCCCCAGGGCAGGGGATCCCTCTTCGACTATGGCTACACCTTC.

This chain connects TRBV29-1 to TRBJ1-2, with D tentatively TRBD1 (5 bases). The CDR3 runs to 11 residues. Trimming shortened V by 7 bases and J by 4 bases, and 10 bases separated the two germline ends. The V gene's germline CDR1 is SQVTM and CDR2 ANQGSEA. CDR3: CSAGGSYGYTF. CDR3 nucleotide sequence: TGCAGCGCCGGGGGGAGCTATGGCTACACCTTC.

The chain carries TRBV7-3 and TRBJ2-7; D gene ambiguous. Trimming shortened V by 10 bases and J by 5 bases, and 12 bases separated the two germline ends. The germline V gene encodes CDR1 SGHTA and CDR2 FQGTGA. The CDR3 sequence is 11 residues long. For the CDR3, the DNA is TGTGCCACGTCCCATTGGGACGAGCAGTACTTC. It codes for CATSHWDEQYF.

V usage is TRBV27 and J usage is TRBJ2-7; no clear D gene. In germline, CDR1 is MNHEY, CDR2 SMNVEV (reference sequence). The CDR3 is 15 residues long. Between the trimmed V and J ends, which lost 3 bases and 0 bases, there was a span of 12 bases. The CDR3 nucleotides read TGTGCCAGCAGTTTGGACCTTTCGAGCTCCTACGAGCAGTACTTC. Residues: CASSLDLSSSYEQYF.

V and J are TRBV5-1 and TRBJ1-2; 7 bases are a match to TRBD1. CDR1 is SGHRS and CDR2 is YFSETQ in the germline V gene. With V trimmed by 0 bases and J by 0 bases, 2 bases remained unmatched. CDR3 size: 15 residues. This chain's CDR3 is CASSLEGGANYGYTF. The CDR3 DNA is TGCGCCAGCAGCTTGGAAGGGGGCGCTAACTATGGCTACACCTTC.

This CDR3 reads CASGLGTSGGNEQFF. In DNA, the CDR3 is TGTGCTAGTGGTTTGGGGACTAGCGGAGGCAATGAGCAGTTCTTC. This rearrangement joins TRBV12-5 to TRBJ2-1; 10 nucleotides align to TRBD2. The CDR3 runs to 15 residues. The germline CDR1 and CDR2 sequences are LGHNT and FRNRAP. Germline trimming cut 1 base from V and 6 bases from J; bases unmatched to any gene: 3.

The chain is built from TRBV2 and TRBJ2-2, with TRBD1 as a possible D gene (5 bases). Trimming took 7 bases from V and 1 from J, leaving 10 bases between them. Germline CDR1 SNHLY, CDR2 FYNNEI. The CDR3 runs 14 residues. The CDR3, as DNA: TGTGCCAGCAAAGGGCAGGGGAACACCGGGGAGCTGTTTTTT. This sequence encodes CASKGQGNTGELFF.

The V gene is TRBV7-9, the J gene TRBJ1-2, with a possible D match to TRBD1 (6 bases). The CDR3 has 13 residues. The ends were cut back, 3 bases at V and 8 bases at J, with 13 bases in the middle. Germline V CDR1 and CDR2: SEHNR, FQNEAQ (reference sequence). The CDR3 loop is CASSFTGPEGYTF. The CDR3 nucleotides read TGTGCCAGCAGCTTTACAGGGCCAGAGGGCTACACCTTC.

This chain uses TRBV19 with TRBJ2-5; D might be TRBD1 or TRBD2, each matching 7 bases. CDR3 size: 16 residues. Per germline, CDR1 LNHDA and CDR2 SQIVND (reference sequence). V lost 6 bases and J 5 bases, leaving 22 bases between the germline ends. The CDR3 coding sequence is TGTGCCAGTAGGGGAGGGGGCAGGGCGCGAGGGGAGACCCAGTACTTC. Its translation is CASRGGGRARGETQYF. Full variable domain (missing parts from reference TRBV19 and TRBJ2-5): DGGITQSPKYLFRKEGQNVTLSCEQNLNHDAMYWYRQDPGQGLRLIYYSQIVNDFQKGDIAEGYSVSREKKESFPLTVTSAQKNPTAFYLCASRGGGRARGETQYFGPGTRLLVL.